This T cell receptor beta chain is drawn from a study of T cell responses to AZD1222 COVID-19 vaccine. Study context: Both about-4-week and about-12-week second-dose recipients were combined. General study points: Just 6 or 7 AZD1222 recipients were seropositive at baseline. Across the whole spike, CD4 TCRs peaked at regions 160-218 and 743-854. The donor cohort was predominantly white British with a female majority, and clonal diversity may have been underestimated.

Turning to this clone: Its antigen is undetermined.

Method: immunoSEQ multiplex PCR; TCRdb's copy keeps in-frame clones and lacks some. Of approximately 82,000 clones listed, approximately 90% are singletons. CDR3 length equals 14 residues. Germline CDR1 SGDLS, CDR2 YYNGEE. V lost 1 base and J lost 0, with 7 bases in between. The receptor's source is an adult in good health. Here the sequenced sample was peripheral blood, taken on day 0 of AZD1222 vaccination. The chain is built from TRBV9 and TRBJ1-1, with TRBD1 as a possible D gene (6 bases). The CDR3 DNA follows: TGTGCCAGCAGCGTAAGGGACATGAACACTGAAGCTTTCTTT. Encoded protein: CASSVRDMNTEAFF.